What follows is one TCR beta chain and its context. What it recognizes is unknown. J lost 5 bases, V lost 4 bases, and 4 bases had no gene match. The CDR3 has 15 residues. Per the germline V gene, CDR1 is WSHSY and CDR2 is SAAADI. This specimen belongs to a study of a mutant IDH1 vaccine in newly diagnosed glioma. Study results and limitations: Top-clonotype changes in peripheral T cells seemed unrelated to pseudoprogression.

Data came from immunoSEQ multiplex PCR; TCRdb stores just in-frame clones and leaves some out. Of tens of thousands of clones in the sample, approximately 85% are singletons; the top ten hold around 1.5%. The time point: week 5, during vaccination. Vaccination used 300 ug of mutant IDH1 20-mer peptide per dose, with topical imiquimod. The origin of this receptor is a man aged 35-49 years with glioma. Sequences were derived from PBMCs, sampled from a glioma patient whose treatment included an IDH1 peptide vaccine. The chain uses TRBV10-2 and TRBJ2-5; the match to TRBD2 covers 13 bases. The CDR3 DNA reads as TGCGCCAGCAGTGGGACTAGCGGGAGTTGGGAGACCCAGTACTTC. Translating gives CASSGTSGSWETQYF.